This T cell receptor (beta chain) was captured in a study of T cells in Graves' hyperthyroidism and ophthalmopathy (dated by TCRdb to 2018 to 2020). Regarding the research as a whole: Peripheral blood samples were taken at the time of initial diagnosis, prior to any treatment. To identify distinguishing TCR V-J signatures, a discovery cohort of 90 to 100 patients was used, comprising 43 with Graves' ophthalmopathy and under 60 with stable Graves' hyperthyroidism. An independent validation cohort of about 20 hyperthyroidism patients and approximately 16 patients who later progressed to ophthalmopathy tested prospective prediction of ophthalmopathy. The roughly 100 discovery patients were randomly divided into training and test sets at a 7:3 ratio. In about six Graves' hyperthyroidism patients, the study also compared T-cell repertoires from thyroid tissue with T-cell repertoires from blood. After sampling, hyperthyroidism patients received methimazole starting at 30 mg daily, and ophthalmopathy patients received high-dose intravenous methylprednisolone. The paper reports TCR Vbeta CDR3 sequencing of 130 to 150 peripheral blood samples: 43 ophthalmopathy, some 80 hyperthyroidism and 17 progressor patients. Here is what the overall study found, with its caveats: In validation, the model predicted progression to ophthalmopathy with approximately 70% sensitivity and 72.22% specificity, a median of 6.5 months before onset. A model built on a 13 V-J signature distinguished ophthalmopathy from stable hyperthyroidism, reaching about 89% sensitivity and approximately 81% specificity in cross-validation and 80%/75% in testing. Sample size was not statistically predetermined, and blinding of investigators to group allocation was not performed. Most expanded thyroid clonotypes (frequency above 0.001) were also detected in blood, suggesting blood repertoires may reflect thyroid immune responses.

The sample holds many counts of this clonotype. This clone's antigen is unknown. No qualities accompany the bases; no much larger clone lies one base away. Moderately to severely active disease, a Clinical Activity Score of at least 3, a NOSPECS grade of at least 4, and a duration under 3 months were present in ophthalmopathy patients. The study excluded patients with uncontrolled infections, other autoimmune diseases, pregnancy or lactation. Clinical symptoms, serum thyroxine and TRAb, thyroid ultrasound, and orbital computed tomography formed the basis for the diagnoses. Ficoll-Paque density gradient centrifugation was used to isolate PBMCs from around 10 ml of fresh peripheral blood. Total RNA was extracted with Trizol reagent, and quality was checked on an Agilent 2100 Bioanalyzer. The TCR beta CDR3 regions were amplified from RNA transcripts. A first-round RT-PCR of the TCR CDR3 used the HTBI primer set with the Qiagen OneStep RT-PCR kit. Libraries were constructed in a second round of multiplex PCR, after which size selection and purification were performed. Paired-end sequencing of the libraries was performed with 100 bp reads on an Illumina HiSeq2000. Processing in the source paper ran as follows. SOAPnuke was used to process the raw data, throwing out any read that contained adapters or uncalled bases, had a mean Phred below 15, or lacked an exact constant-primer or identifier match. High-quality paired reads were merged with COPE v1.2.5, and unique nucleotide sequences were defined as clonotypes. MiTCR v1.1 was used to align clonotypes to the IMGT TRBV, TRBD and TRBJ reference segments. Only V-J combinations with frequency above 0.0001, covering roughly 99% of repertoires, were analysed. The TCS score was defined as the ratio of F50 (clonal expansion) to E x V (chaos), calculated using BLOSUM62-based TCRdist between CDR3 peptides within each V-J. Welch's t-statistics and random forest reduced around 510 V-J features to roughly 13, which were used in a naive Bayes classifier (R e1071). Using fastp trimming at Q25 and MiXCR clonotype assembly, TCRdb reanalyzed the public sequencing data and kept in-frame beta chains. For every CDR3 protein sequence, its rows merge into one entry that carries the most common genes and DNA. TCRdb, rather than the study authors, made the V and J calls. A total of over 250,000 distinct CDR3 sequences appear in this sample, around 15% of them only once. The leading ten clones occupy 34% of the sample.

The sequence came from a woman between 35 and 50 years old with Graves' ophthalmopathy. The specimen was blood.

The CDR3 region: CASRWTGPYGYTF. The base sequence is TGTGCCAGCAGATGGACAGGTCCGTATGGCTACACCTTC. The chain is assembled from TRBV6-1 and TRBJ1-2, and 7 bases in between align with TRBD1. V and J are trimmed by 6 bases and 5 bases, and the gene matches miss 6 bases of the junction. The germline V gene encodes CDR1 MNHNS and CDR2 SASEGT. Including the terminal cysteine and phenylalanine, the CDR3 comprises 13 residues. Only the CDR3 portion is preserved as DNA: 39 bases, with reading frame beginning at the first base.